This T cell receptor beta chain came from a study of human T cells and chemical hapten exposure (dated by TCRdb to the early 2020s). Regarding the study in general: For sensitization, 2% DPC in acetone was applied to a 2 cm by 2 cm area of upper inner arm skin. Patch testing was performed on the upper back with Finn chambers containing 0.01% DPC, and the patch tests were scored after 6 days according to International Contact Dermatitis Research Group standards. For TCR sequencing, blood came from 25 to 35 alopecia patients at anywhere from one to four time points (pre-sensitization, 2, 6 and 24 weeks). Libraries were combined into a pool for sequencing, and differences in TCR yield between samples came mainly from small differences in library volumes within the pool. Blood samples were taken from patients before sensitization (week 0) and at 2, 6 and about 24 weeks after DPC sensitization. This study followed changes in the peripheral blood TCR repertoire in vivo during primary and secondary sensitization of alopecia patients to the hapten diphenylcyclopropenone (DPC). Patients additionally received weekly therapeutic DPC doses to the scalp throughout the approximately 25-week study period. The mostly female patient cohort included alopecia areata with under or over 50% scalp involvement, alopecia totalis and alopecia universalis. The research as a whole found: Repeated subsampling changed both the strength of the expansion versus patch-test correlation and the threshold at which that correlation became significant. A positive correlation was found between the number of PT1 expanded TCRs and patch test score, with significance reached at thresholds 8, 16 and 32 but not 4. The number of TCRs above 1 in 1000 frequency did not change with DPC sensitization; there was no evidence of global repertoire structure alterations. Expanded TCRs formed significantly more large CDR3 similarity clusters than pre-sensitization or healthy control sets, consistent with antigen-driven responses. Because every patient had alopecia, a presumed autoimmune disease, the patients' immune response might differ from that of healthy individuals.

A remark on this clonotype: No antigen is known for it. Within one base of it there is no much larger clone, and no base qualities were kept.

Libraries were built with RACE. The listed sequencing device is NextSeq 500. Library preparation attached unique molecular identifiers to individual cDNA molecules for quantitative, reproducible TCR counting. For every blood RNA sample, sequencing covered both the TCR alpha and TCR beta chains. Turning to the authors' computational methods: The median number of TCRs per sample was roughly 94,000, ranging from about 20,000 to 750,000. The Decombinator software suite was used to annotate V, J and CDR3 in the TCR reads. For the PS versus PT1 abundance plots, all samples were subsampled to the same number of TCRs (28,000). TCRs were defined as expanded if absent before sensitization and observed at least eight times at the 2-week time point. TCRdb reworked the public reads: Q25 trimming with fastp, MiXCR clone assembly, productive beta chains retained. Every entry covers one CDR3 protein and lists the most common genes and DNA from its rows. The V and J calls were determined by TCRdb, not by the authors. In all, the sample holds around 360,000 distinct CDR3 sequences, and roughly 6% of those were seen once. The top ten hold approximately 5.4% of the sample.

This sample's time point label indicates: patch test 2, 6 weeks after DPC sensitization. The label giving this sample's treatment or condition can be read as: therapeutic diphenylcyclopropenone sensitization with weekly scalp DPC. At each patch-test visit, blood was drawn before the patch test was applied. Eligible patients were aged 18 to 70, diagnosed with alopecia, deemed suitable for DPC therapy, and excluded if pregnant. Unfractionated whole blood was collected in Tempus Blood RNA tubes, and total RNA was extracted from that blood. The germline ends are 22 bases apart after V is trimmed by 8 bases and J by 6 bases. The CDR3 starts with the cysteine, ends with the phenylalanine, and has 15 residues. Just CDR3 DNA is preserved here, 45 bases in frame from base 1. As encoded in the germline V gene, CDR1 is SGHTA while CDR2 is FQGNSA.

This chain is built from TRBV7-2 and TRBJ1-1; the D segment could be TRBD1, given 6 matching bases. This receptor was taken from a woman in her late teens or twenties with alopecia areata. Some clones in this sample may be carry-over from other donors' samples. The sample consisted of whole blood, taken in connection with sensitization to the hapten diphenylcyclopropenone (DPC). The CDR3 reads as follows: CASGVYQGFGSEAFF. At the DNA level, the sequence is TGTGCCAGCGGAGTGTACCAGGGGTTCGGTTCTGAAGCTTTCTTT.